The clone carrying this T cell receptor beta chain was seen once. Its antigen is unknown. The CDR3 totals 12 residues. Trimming left V 4 bases short and J 7 bases short, with 7 bases between. The germline V gene encodes CDR1 SGHTA and CDR2 FQGNSA. The data are from a study of vaccination and CD4 T cells after COVID-19. The Oncomine TCR Beta short-read assay was what sequenced the DNA obtained from cultured CD4+ T cells. Cultures of CD4+ T cells served as the source for extracting genomic DNA. One entry per CDR3 protein results from TCRdb running MiXCR on the PCR reads. The table includes 8,500 to 10,000 distinct CDR3 sequences, around 59% detected once. The sample's treatment: approximately nine-day PBMC culture with coronavirus spike peptide pools or control peptides (ViraFEST assay). Prior to the COVID-19 pandemic (2011-2018), the unexposed donor's CD4+ T cells were collected.

The TCR originated in a human donor in good health. The genes are TRBV7-2 and TRBJ2-2; no clear D. Sequencing was done on a sample of CD4+ T cells from blood, cultured in vitro. The CDR3 region has the DNA TGTGCCAGCAGCTCTTCCAGCGGGGAGCTGTTTTTT. This translates into CASSSSSGELFF.